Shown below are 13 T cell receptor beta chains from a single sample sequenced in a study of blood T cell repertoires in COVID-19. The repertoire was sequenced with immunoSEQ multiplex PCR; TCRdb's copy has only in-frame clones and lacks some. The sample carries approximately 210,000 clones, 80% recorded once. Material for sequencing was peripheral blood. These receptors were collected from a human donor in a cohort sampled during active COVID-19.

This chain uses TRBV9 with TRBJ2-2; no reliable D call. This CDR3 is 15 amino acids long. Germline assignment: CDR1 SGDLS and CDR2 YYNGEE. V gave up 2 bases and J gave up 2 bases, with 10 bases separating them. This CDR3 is CASSVLGINTGELFF. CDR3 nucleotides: TGTGCCAGCAGCGTCCTGGGCATCAACACCGGGGAGCTGTTTTTT.

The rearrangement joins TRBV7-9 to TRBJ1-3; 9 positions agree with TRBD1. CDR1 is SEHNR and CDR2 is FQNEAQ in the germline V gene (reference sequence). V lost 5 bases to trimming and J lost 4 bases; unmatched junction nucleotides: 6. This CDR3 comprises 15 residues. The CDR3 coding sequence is TGTGCCAGCAGCGCAGGGACAGGGAAGGGAAACACCATATATTTT. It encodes CASSAGTGKGNTIYF.

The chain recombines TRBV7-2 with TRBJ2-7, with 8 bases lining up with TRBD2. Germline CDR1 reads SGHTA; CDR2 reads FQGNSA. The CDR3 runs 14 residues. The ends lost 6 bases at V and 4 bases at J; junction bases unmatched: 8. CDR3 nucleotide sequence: TGTGCCAGCAGACCAGCGGGAGAACGGTACGAGCAGTACTTC. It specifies CASRPAGERYEQYF.

The CDR3, as DNA: TGTGCCAGCAGTTTATGGCAGCAGGGCCAAGGCTACACCTTC. As protein: CASSLWQQGQGYTF. This sequence joins TRBV28 and TRBJ1-2; a weak D match, TRBD1 (5 bases). The CDR3 runs to 14 residues. Trimming took 0 bases from V and 8 from J, leaving 13 bases between them. Germline V gives CDR1 MDHEN, CDR2 SYDVKM.

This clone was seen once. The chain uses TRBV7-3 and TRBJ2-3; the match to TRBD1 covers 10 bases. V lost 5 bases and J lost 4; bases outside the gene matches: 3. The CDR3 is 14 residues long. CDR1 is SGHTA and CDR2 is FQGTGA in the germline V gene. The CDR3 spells CASSKGTGADTQYF. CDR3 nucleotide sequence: TGTGCCAGCAGCAAAGGGACAGGGGCAGATACGCAGTATTTT.

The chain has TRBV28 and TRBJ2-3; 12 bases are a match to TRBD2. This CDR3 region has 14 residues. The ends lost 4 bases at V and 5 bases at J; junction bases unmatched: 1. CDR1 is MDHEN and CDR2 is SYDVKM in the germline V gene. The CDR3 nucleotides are TGTGCCAGCAGTTCTAGCGGGGGGGTAGATACGCAGTATTTT. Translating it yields CASSSSGGVDTQYF.

The CDR3 is CASSFADSSLAEAFF. CDR3 DNA sequence: TGTGCCAGCAGTTTTGCGGACAGCTCTTTGGCTGAAGCTTTCTTT. This chain connects TRBV6-2 or TRBV6-3 to TRBJ1-1; tentatively, D is TRBD1 (6 bases). V was pared by 4 bases and J by 6 bases, with 18 bases between. The germline gives CDR1 MNHEY, CDR2 SVGEGT. The CDR3 is made up of 15 amino acids.

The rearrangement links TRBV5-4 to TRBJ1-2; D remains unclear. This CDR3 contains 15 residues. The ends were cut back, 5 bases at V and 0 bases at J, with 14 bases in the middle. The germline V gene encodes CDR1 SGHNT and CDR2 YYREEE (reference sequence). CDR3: CASSLAGMANYGYTF. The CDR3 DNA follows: TGTGCCAGCAGTCTGGCGGGGATGGCTAACTATGGCTACACCTTC.

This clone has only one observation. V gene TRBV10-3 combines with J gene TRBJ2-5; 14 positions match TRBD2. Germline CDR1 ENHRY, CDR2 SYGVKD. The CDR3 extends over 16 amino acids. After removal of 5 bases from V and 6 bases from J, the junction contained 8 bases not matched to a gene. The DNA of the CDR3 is TGTGCCATCAGTTCCCAGACTAGCGGGAGGGGCCAGACCCAGTACTTC. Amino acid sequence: CAISSQTSGRGQTQYF.

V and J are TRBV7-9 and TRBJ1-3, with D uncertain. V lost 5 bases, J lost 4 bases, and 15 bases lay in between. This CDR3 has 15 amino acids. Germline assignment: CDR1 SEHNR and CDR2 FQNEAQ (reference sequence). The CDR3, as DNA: TGTGCCAGCAGCCACCATACTACCAGAGGAAACACCATATATTTT. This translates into CASSHHTTRGNTIYF.

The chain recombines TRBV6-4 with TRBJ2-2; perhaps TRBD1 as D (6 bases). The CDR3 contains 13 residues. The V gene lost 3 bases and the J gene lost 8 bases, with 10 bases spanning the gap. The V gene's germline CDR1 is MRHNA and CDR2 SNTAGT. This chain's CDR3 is CASSEQGGGELFF. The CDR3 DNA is TGTGCCAGCAGTGAACAGGGCGGAGGGGAGCTGTTTTTT.

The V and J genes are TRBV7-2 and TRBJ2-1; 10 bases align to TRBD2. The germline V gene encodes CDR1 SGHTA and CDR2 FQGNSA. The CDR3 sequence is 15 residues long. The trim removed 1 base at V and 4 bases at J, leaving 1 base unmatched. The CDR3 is CASSLDSGGYNEQFF. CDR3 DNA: TGTGCCAGCAGCTTAGATAGCGGGGGGTACAATGAGCAGTTCTTC.

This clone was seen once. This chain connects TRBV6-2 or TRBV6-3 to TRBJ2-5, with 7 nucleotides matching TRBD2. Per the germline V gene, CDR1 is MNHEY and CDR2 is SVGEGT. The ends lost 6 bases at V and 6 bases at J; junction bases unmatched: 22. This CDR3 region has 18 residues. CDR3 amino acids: CASSRTPSGLLLGKTQYF. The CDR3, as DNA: TGTGCCAGCAGCCGAACCCCCTCGGGACTACTCCTGGGAAAGACCCAGTACTTC.